The next 16 T cell receptor beta chains were all read from a single sample in a study of T cells in women clearing cervical HPV infection (dated by TCRdb to the late 2010s). Library construction relied on the immunoSEQ multiplex PCR assay. TCRdb took this table from immuneACCESS and kept in-frame rearrangements with V and J called. Such tables lack part of the clones; where checked against another copy, unresolved V genes explain under half of the gap, and the rest is unexplained. The sample's table lists a count of under 45,000 clones. Roughly 1.4% of the sample belongs to the ten largest clones. Sample: blood buffy coat. Source of these receptors: a woman aged 18-70 years with a cervical HPV16 infection that either progressed to CIN3+ or cleared (not recorded which).

For this clone: The read comes to an end 3 residues before the CDR3 does, leaving the germline J gene to fill in the end. The chain links TRBV28 to TRBJ2-2; D perhaps matches TRBD1 (7 bases). V was clipped by 2 bases and J by 9 bases, with 19 bases between them. The CDR3 is 16 amino acids. The germline V gene encodes CDR1 MDHEN and CDR2 SYDVKM. The CDR3 region is CASSLALAGGQRELFF. The sequenced part of the CDR3 DNA is TGTGCCAGCAGTTTAGCGCTGGCAGGGGGGCAGCGGGAG.

To note about this clone: The read falls 3 residues short of the CDR3 end, and the missing part is taken from the germline J gene. The rearrangement joins TRBV7-6 to TRBJ2-3; 10 bases are shared with TRBD2. V trimming: 5 bases; J trimming: 3 bases; junction bases outside the gene matches: 8. Germline CDR1 SGHVS, CDR2 FNYEAQ. This CDR3 has 16 amino acids. CDR3 residues: CASSPNSGGVTDTQYF. The CDR3 DNA, read in part, is TGTGCCAGCAGCCCGAACAGCGGGGGGGTGACAGATACG.

Notes on this clone: The read ends 3 residues early relative to the CDR3; the germline J gene fills the gap. The chain employs TRBV7-9 and TRBJ1-6; 7 nucleotides agree with TRBD1. Unmatched junction bases numbered 6, after V lost 5 bases and J lost 5 bases. Germline V gene data show CDR1 as SEHNR and CDR2 as FQNEAQ (reference sequence). The CDR3 contains 15 residues. The chain's CDR3 is CASSGGQRDNSPLHF. The DNA read from the CDR3 is TGTGCCAGCAGCGGGGGACAGCGAGATAATTCACCC.

As concerns this clone: Read data end 3 residues before the CDR3 end; the end is taken from the germline J gene. This chain uses TRBV7-3 with TRBJ2-2; the D gene is possibly TRBD2 (5 bases). The ends were cut back, 2 bases at V and 5 bases at J, with 6 bases in the middle. Germline V lookup: CDR1 SGHTA, CDR2 FQGTGA. The CDR3 runs to 13 residues. CDR3 sequence reads: CASSLSGTGELFF. CDR3 DNA, as far as it was read: TGTGCCAGCAGCTTATCGGGGACCGGGGAG.

In the case of this clone: The read falls 3 residues short of the CDR3 end, and the missing part is taken from the germline J gene. The chain recombines TRBV5-6 with TRBJ2-3; either TRBD1 or TRBD2 may fit D (6 bases each). The germline CDR1 and CDR2 sequences are SGHDT and YYEEEE. The CDR3 runs 15 residues. CDR3 DNA (partial): TGTGCCAGCAGCTTGGCACAGGGAGGCAATCAGCCG. Protein sequence: CASSLAQGGNQP. The whole CDR3 sequence reads CASSLAQGGNQPQYF.

About this clone: The CDR3 end is not reached by the read, which stops 3 residues before it; the germline J gene fills it in. V and J are TRBV30 and TRBJ1-1, with 7 bases identical to TRBD1. Germline lookup yields CDR1 GTSNPN and CDR2 SVGIG (reference sequence). The CDR3 runs to 13 residues. V trimming: 4 bases; J trimming: 6 bases; junction bases outside the gene matches: 8. The CDR3 DNA, read in part, is TGTGCCTGGAAAACGGACAGGCATGCTGAA. It translates to CAWKTDRHAE. In full, the CDR3 is CAWKTDRHAEAFF.

Note on this clone: The sequenced fragment ends 3 residues before the CDR3 boundary, so the rest is inferred from the germline J gene. This rearrangement joins TRBV7-3 to TRBJ2-6; TRBD1 matches at 7 bases. V lost 3 bases to trimming and J lost 4 bases; unmatched junction nucleotides: 3. Germline assignment: CDR1 SGHTA and CDR2 FQGTGA. The CDR3 has 15 amino acids. CDR3 sequence: CASSFTGAGANVLTF. Incomplete CDR3 DNA: TGTGCCAGCAGCTTCACAGGGGCCGGGGCCAACGTC. Full variable domain (rest looked up from reference TRBV7-3 and TRBJ2-6): GAGVSQTPSNKVTEKGKYVELRCDPISGHTALYWYRQSLGQGPEFLIYFQGTGAADDSGLPNDRFFAVRPEGSVSTLKIQRTERGDSAVYLCASSFTGAGANVLTFGAGSRLTVL.

Concerning this clone: The read falls 3 residues short of the CDR3 end, and the missing part is taken from the germline J gene. This rearrangement joins TRBV18 to TRBJ2-5, with D perhaps matching TRBD1 (5 bases). Trimming cost V 5 bases and J 4 bases, with 14 bases left between them. The V gene's germline CDR1 is KGHSH and CDR2 LQKENI. This CDR3 contains 14 residues. The CDR3 protein is CASSSTLQGETQYF. CDR3 DNA, as far as it was read: TGTGCCAGCTCATCGACCCTGCAGGGAGAGACC.

The CDR3 sequence is CASSYGGAKVNYGYTF. The DNA read from the CDR3 is TGTGCCAGCAGTTACGGGGGGGCGAAGGTTAACTATGGC. The V gene is TRBV2, the J gene TRBJ1-2; possibly TRBD1 for D (6 bases). The CDR3 end lies 3 residues beyond the end of the read and is filled in from the germline J gene. Trimming removed 5 bases from V and 1 base from J, with 17 bases in between. Per germline, CDR1 SNHLY and CDR2 FYNNEI. CDR3 size: 16 residues.

Comment on this clone: The CDR3 end lies 3 residues beyond the end of the read and is filled in from the germline J gene. This chain connects TRBV20-1 to TRBJ1-2, with D uncertain. V was clipped by 0 bases and J by 4 bases, with 15 bases between them. CDR1 is DFQATT and CDR2 is SNEGSKA in the germline V gene (reference sequence). The length of the CDR3 is 15 residues. The CDR3 protein is CSARESPDSFYGYTF. The CDR3 DNA, read in part, is TGCAGTGCTAGAGAGAGTCCGGACTCTTTCTATGGC.

Comment on this clone: The read gets to within 3 residues of the CDR3 end, and the germline J gene fills in the rest. The chain uses TRBV5-6 and TRBJ2-3, with TRBD2 matching 11 bases. The V gene's germline CDR1 is SGHDT and CDR2 YYEEEE. J was trimmed by 7 bases and V by 4 bases; bases with no gene match: 5. The length of the CDR3 is 14 residues. CDR3 bases read: TGTGCCAGCAGCGCCGGGACTAGCGGCTATACG. It is translated as CASSAGTSGYT. From start to end, the CDR3 is CASSAGTSGYTQYF.

About this clone: The observed sequence ends 3 residues before the CDR3 terminus, with the missing tail filled in from the germline J gene. The chain recombines TRBV18 with TRBJ1-1; D perhaps matches TRBD1 (6 bases). Germline CDR1 reads KGHSH; CDR2 reads LQKENI. V dropped 1 base and J dropped 1 base, with 13 bases sitting between them. The CDR3 consists of 16 residues. The CDR3 spells CASSPRQVDGNTEAFF. The CDR3 DNA, read in part, is TGTGCCAGCTCACCACGACAGGTGGATGGGAACACTGAA.

Details on this clone: At one of its ends the junction is not consistent with the germline gene, which may arise from a read error. The CDR3 end is not reached by the read, which stops 3 residues before it; the germline J gene fills it in. Other DNA sequences in this specimen translate into the identical CDR3. The V call is TRBV7-3, the J call TRBJ1-2; TRBD1 aligns across 7 bases. The CDR3 loop spans 15 amino acids. Germline CDR1 reads SGHTA; CDR2 reads FQGTGA. The CDR3 loop is CASSPTTGARYGYTF. Partial CDR3 DNA: TGTGCCAGCAGCCCAACAACAGGGGCCCGCTATGGG.

A word on this clone: The read ends 3 residues before the CDR3 terminus; that terminus is restored from the germline J gene. V gene TRBV20-1 combines with J gene TRBJ2-5; the match to TRBD2 covers 8 bases. Germline CDR1 and CDR2: DFQATT and SNEGSKA (reference sequence). The CDR3 runs 14 residues. The V segment lost 3 bases and the J segment 5 bases; nucleotides outside the gene matches: 8. Here the CDR3 reads CSASTGGAGETQYF. The sequenced CDR3 bases are TGCAGTGCTAGCACGGGGGGGGCCGGGGAGACC.

Comment on this clone: The read stops 3 residues short of the end of the CDR3; the missing end is completed from the germline J gene. The chain couples TRBV10-1 to TRBJ2-5; D gene ambiguous. CDR1 is WNHNN and CDR2 is SYGVQD in the germline V gene (reference sequence). V gave up 3 bases and J gave up 4 bases, with 9 bases separating them. This CDR3 region has 13 residues. The sequenced part of the CDR3 DNA is TGCGCCAGCAGTGAATCGGGTAGAGAGACC. Amino acid sequence: CASSESGRET. The full CDR3 protein reads CASSESGRETQYF.

For this clone: An end of the junction differs from the germline gene, which may be a read error. The DNA ends 3 residues before the CDR3 does, and the rest of the CDR3 is filled in from the germline J gene. At the DNA level, this CDR3 is encoded by other sequences in the same sample as well. The chain combines TRBV7-7 with TRBJ1-3; D remains unclear. Per germline, CDR1 SSHAT and CDR2 FNYEAQ (reference sequence). The length of the CDR3 is 15 residues. The CDR3 bases that were read are TGTGCCAGCAGCCTCCGACCGGGTCCTGGAAACACT. It yields the protein CASSLRPGPGNT. The full CDR3 protein reads CASSLRPGPGNTIYF.